The 12 T cell receptor beta chains below come from one sample, sequenced in a study of blood T cell repertoires in COVID-19. Profiling relied on immunoSEQ multiplex PCR, and the TCRdb table lists in-frame clones only, not all of them. This table holds 60,000 to 85,000 clones, more than 90% found once. The sequencing input was peripheral blood. The receptors were gathered from a man aged 50 to 60 with acute or convalescent COVID-19.

This rearrangement joins TRBV18 to TRBJ2-7; 9 bases are a match to TRBD1. In germline, CDR1 is KGHSH, CDR2 LQKENI. The ends lost 6 bases at V and 6 bases at J; junction bases unmatched: 6. There are 13 residues in the CDR3. The CDR3 DNA reads as TGTGCCAGCTCGCGGGACAGGGAAAGCGAGCAGTACGTC. Protein product: CASSRDRESEQYV.

The chain recombines TRBV9 with TRBJ2-3; 10 nucleotides match TRBD1. CDR1 and CDR2 (germline): SGDLS, YYNGEE. The V and J ends lost 3 bases and 5 bases, in that order; junction bases with no gene match: 12. The CDR3 covers 17 residues. This CDR3 reads CASSARETGGAGDTQYF. The CDR3, as DNA: TGTGCCAGCAGCGCTCGGGAGACAGGGGGCGCGGGAGATACGCAGTATTTT.

J is TRBJ2-1 and V is TRBV7-6, with D maybe TRBD2 (5 bases). The CDR3 has 15 residues. Trimming took off 5 bases at V and 3 bases at J, with 14 bases between the two ends. The germline gives CDR1 SGHVS, CDR2 FNYEAQ. CDR3 sequence (DNA): TGTGCCAGCAGCCTCGAGGGTGGGGTCTACAATGAGCAGTTCTTC. This gives the protein CASSLEGGVYNEQFF.

This chain joins TRBV15 and TRBJ2-6; D is perhaps TRBD2 (6 bases). The ends were cut back, 8 bases at V and 0 bases at J, with 17 bases in the middle. The germline CDR1 and CDR2 sequences are LNHNV and YYDKDF (reference sequence). There are 17 residues in the CDR3. The CDR3 region is CATGRRGSLSGANVLTF. The DNA of the CDR3 is TGTGCCACCGGCCGTCGGGGGTCCCTCTCTGGGGCCAACGTCCTGACTTTC.

J is TRBJ2-5 and V is TRBV5-1; 8 bases map to TRBD2. From germline, CDR1 is SGHRS and CDR2 YFSETQ. The CDR3 consists of 14 residues. V was pared by 5 bases and J by 2 bases, with 5 bases of the junction left unmatched. The CDR3 protein is CASRSGSPQETQYF. CDR3 in DNA: TGCGCCAGCAGGAGCGGGAGCCCTCAAGAGACCCAGTACTTC.

The genes are TRBV7-9 and TRBJ1-3; maybe TRBD1 (6 bases). Germline CDR1 and CDR2: SEHNR and FQNEAQ (reference sequence). The V and J ends lost 5 bases and 4 bases respectively, with 9 bases between them. This CDR3 comprises 13 residues. For the CDR3, the DNA is TGTGCCAGCAGCCCGGACAGAGGAAACACCATATATTTT. Amino acids: CASSPDRGNTIYF.

The rearrangement joins TRBV6-6 to TRBJ1-6; D not certain. The germline gives CDR1 MNHNY, CDR2 SVGAGI (reference sequence). V was cut by 7 bases and J by 7 bases, with 14 bases left in between. The CDR3 has 14 amino acids. The DNA for the CDR3 is TGTGCCAGCAAGCCAGGCACATCCAATTCACCCCTCCACTTT. This codes for CASKPGTSNSPLHF.

The chain recombines TRBV2 with TRBJ2-3; 11 nucleotides align to TRBD2. The CDR3 extends over 17 amino acids. Germline loops: CDR1 SNHLY, CDR2 FYNNEI. V shed 6 bases, J shed 1 base, and the junction held 9 bases outside the gene matches. CDR3 nucleotide sequence: TGTGCCAGCAGCTTCCCTATGGGACTAGCGGGCACAGATACGCAGTATTTT. Amino acids: CASSFPMGLAGTDTQYF. The full variable domain, its missing parts supplied by reference TRBV2 and TRBJ2-3, is EPEVTQTPSHQVTQMGQEVILRCVPISNHLYFYWYRQILGQKVEFLVSFYNNEISEKSEIFDDQFSVERPDGSNFTLKIRSTKLEDSAMYFCASSFPMGLAGTDTQYFGPGTRLTVL.

The V gene is TRBV29-1, the J gene TRBJ2-2, with 12 bases identical to TRBD2. This CDR3 region has 20 residues. Germline loops: CDR1 SQVTM, CDR2 ANQGSEA. With V trimmed by 7 bases and J by 0 bases, 18 bases remained unmatched. Here the CDR3 reads CSARERGWTSGIANTGELFF. CDR3 nucleotide sequence: TGCAGCGCTCGCGAAAGGGGGTGGACTAGCGGGATCGCGAACACCGGGGAGCTGTTTTTT.

The V and J genes are TRBV6-5 and TRBJ2-1, with D perhaps matching TRBD1 (6 bases). This CDR3 comprises 12 residues. Per germline, CDR1 MNHEY and CDR2 SVGAGI. The germline V and J ends were trimmed by 6 bases and 6 bases, with 9 bases remaining between them. The CDR3 loop reads CASSRTVNEQFF. In DNA, the CDR3 is TGTGCCAGCAGCAGGACAGTCAATGAGCAGTTCTTC.

The rearrangement links TRBV9 to TRBJ1-1; maybe TRBD1 (5 bases). This CDR3 contains 14 residues. CDR1 and CDR2 (germline): SGDLS, YYNGEE. The germline V and J ends were trimmed by 4 bases and 1 base, with 11 bases remaining between them. This CDR3 is CASSFVGGNTEAFF. The CDR3 nucleotides are TGTGCCAGCAGCTTCGTGGGGGGGAACACTGAAGCTTTCTTT.

The V and J genes are TRBV25-1 and TRBJ2-5; 8 bases line up with TRBD2. The CDR3 extends over 16 amino acids. Germline V gives CDR1 MGHDK, CDR2 SYGVNS. The V gene end was trimmed by 1 base and the J gene end by 1 base; junction bases not matched to a gene: 5. The CDR3 here is CASSESSGGGQETQYF. The DNA for the CDR3 is TGTGCCAGCAGTGAATCGTCGGGAGGGGGCCAAGAGACCCAGTACTTC.